Listed below are T cell receptor beta chains from one sample, sequenced in a study of human T cells and chemical hapten exposure. TCRdb passed the RACE reads through MiXCR, listing each CDR3 protein once. This sample carries just under 350,000 distinct CDR3 sequences, approximately 6.3% of them seen once, and the ten largest clones take 7.5% to 9%. The specimen comprised whole blood, sampled in connection with sensitization to the hapten diphenylcyclopropenone (DPC). These receptors came from a young woman with alopecia areata. Some clones in this sample may be carry-over from other donors' samples. CDR3s include the opening cysteine and the closing phenylalanine or tryptophan. A D gene is named only where the DNA matches it firmly. Not every row has a clone size; where given, it reads once, few, many or a size class.

J: TRBJ1-6
size: -
V: TRBV7-6
D: TRBD1
CDR3: CASSLGQVEGLHF
DNA: TGTGCCAGCAGCTTGGGACAGGTCGAAGGCCTCCACTTT

J: TRBJ2-5
size: few
V: TRBV28
D: -
CDR3: CASSQVTVIQETQYF
DNA: TGTGCCAGCAGTCAGGTCACAGTTATCCAAGAGACCCAGTACTTC

J: TRBJ1-3
size: few
V: TRBV7-9
D: -
CDR3: CASSLENTIYF
DNA: TGTGCCAGCAGCTTAGAAAACACCATATATTTT

J: TRBJ1-5
size: many
V: TRBV4-1
D: TRBD1
CDR3: CASSQTGNQPQHF
DNA: TGCGCCAGCAGCCAGACAGGGAATCAGCCCCAGCATTTT

J: TRBJ2-1
size: -
V: TRBV14
D: -
CDR3: CASSQEWRSSYNEQFF
DNA: TGTGCCAGCAGCCAAGAATGGAGGAGCTCCTACAATGAGCAGTTCTTC

J: TRBJ2-1
size: few
V: TRBV24-1
D: -
CDR3: CATSDQSATDQQFF
DNA: TGTGCCACCAGTGATCAGTCAGCGACGGACCAGCAGTTCTTC

J: TRBJ2-3
size: -
V: TRBV6-5
D: TRBD2
CDR3: CASSYSSGDMADTQYF
DNA: TGTGCCAGCAGTTACTCTAGCGGGGACATGGCAGATACGCAGTATTTT

J: TRBJ1-5
size: few
V: TRBV7-8
D: TRBD1
CDR3: CASSSARDRGLGSNQPQHF
DNA: TGTGCCAGCAGCTCAGCTAGGGACAGGGGGCTGGGTAGCAATCAGCCCCAGCATTTT

J: TRBJ2-7
size: -
V: TRBV6-1
D: TRBD1
CDR3: CASIAGQGFEQYF
DNA: TGTGCCAGCATCGCGGGACAGGGTTTCGAGCAGTACTTC

J: TRBJ1-2
size: few
V: TRBV5-1
D: -
CDR3: CASSQDSFVDYGYTF
DNA: TGCGCCAGCAGTCAGGACAGCTTTGTGGACTATGGCTACACCTTC

J: TRBJ1-1
size: many
V: TRBV20-1
D: -
CDR3: CSASGGGDTEAFF
DNA: TGCAGTGCGAGCGGGGGTGGAGACACTGAAGCTTTCTTT

J: TRBJ1-1
size: -
V: TRBV24-1
D: -
CDR3: CATSDGREAFF
DNA: TGTGCCACCAGTGATGGGCGGGAAGCTTTCTTT

J: TRBJ2-3
size: few
V: TRBV5-1
D: -
CDR3: CASRTGQYGSTDTQYF
DNA: TGCGCCAGCAGAACCGGACAGTACGGTAGCACAGATACGCAGTATTTT

J: TRBJ2-1
size: few
V: TRBV28
D: -
CDR3: CASSTTGIGFSYNEQFF
DNA: TGTGCCAGCAGTACAACCGGGATAGGGTTCTCCTACAATGAGCAGTTCTTC

J: TRBJ1-5
size: -
V: TRBV10-2
D: TRBD1
CDR3: CASSESRSQGGQPQHF
DNA: TGCGCCAGCAGTGAGTCAAGAAGCCAGGGGGGTCAGCCCCAGCATTTT

J: TRBJ2-7
size: few
V: TRBV18
D: TRBD1
CDR3: CASSGTTGGLYEQYF
DNA: TGTGCCAGCTCAGGGACGACAGGGGGCCTCTACGAGCAGTACTTC

J: TRBJ2-1
size: -
V: TRBV12-3/TRBV12-4
D: TRBD2
CDR3: CASSWGLYSSYNEQFF
DNA: TGTGCCAGCAGTTGGGGACTATACAGCTCCTACAATGAGCAGTTCTTC

J: TRBJ2-4
size: many
V: TRBV9
D: -
CDR3: CASSVATSNIQYF
DNA: TGTGCCAGCAGCGTAGCTACGTCAAACATTCAGTACTTC

J: TRBJ2-7
size: -
V: TRBV6-1
D: -
CDR3: CASSASISGPVYEQYF
DNA: TGTGCCAGCAGCGCGTCAATCTCCGGGCCCGTCTACGAGCAGTACTTC

J: TRBJ1-6
size: few
V: TRBV27
D: -
CDR3: CASSLLQNSPLHF
DNA: TGTGCCAGCAGTTTATTACAGAATTCACCCCTCCACTTT

J: TRBJ2-3
size: -
V: TRBV24-1
D: TRBD1
CDR3: CATSDAGDRGTDTQYF
DNA: TGTGCCACCAGTGATGCGGGGGACAGGGGAACAGATACGCAGTATTTT

J: TRBJ1-1
size: few
V: TRBV12-3/TRBV12-4
D: -
CDR3: CASSLSWMNTEAFF
DNA: TGTGCCAGCAGTTTATCGTGGATGAACACTGAAGCTTTCTTT

J: TRBJ1-1
size: -
V: TRBV20-1
D: -
CDR3: CSARNALNTEAFF
DNA: TGCAGTGCTAGAAACGCCTTGAACACTGAAGCTTTCTTT

J: TRBJ2-3
size: -
V: TRBV10-3
D: -
CDR3: CAITLTLSTDTQYF
DNA: TGTGCCATCACTCTCACCCTTTCTACAGATACGCAGTATTTT

J: TRBJ1-2
size: many
V: TRBV7-2
D: -
CDR3: CASSFRNYGYTF
DNA: TGTGCCAGCAGCTTCAGGAACTATGGCTACACCTTC

J: TRBJ1-2
size: many
V: TRBV5-4
D: -
CDR3: CASSLGAGTDGYTF
DNA: TGTGCCAGCAGCTTGGGGGCCGGGACGGATGGCTACACCTTC

J: TRBJ1-5
size: few
V: TRBV6-2/TRBV6-3
D: -
CDR3: CASTFRGISNQPQHF
DNA: TGTGCCAGCACGTTCAGGGGAATCAGCAATCAGCCCCAGCATTTT

J: TRBJ2-5
size: -
V: TRBV5-1
D: TRBD2
CDR3: CASSYQRGTQETQYF
DNA: TGCGCCAGCAGCTACCAGCGGGGAACTCAAGAGACCCAGTACTTC

J: TRBJ2-5
size: few
V: TRBV9
D: -
CDR3: CASSVAAGQETQYF
DNA: TGTGCCAGCAGCGTCGCCGCAGGCCAAGAGACCCAGTACTTC

J: TRBJ1-6
size: -
V: TRBV7-2
D: TRBD1
CDR3: CASSRDRLNNNSPLHF
DNA: TGTGCCAGCAGCCGGGACAGGTTAAATAATAATTCACCCCTCCACTTT

J: TRBJ1-1
size: -
V: TRBV6-2/TRBV6-3
D: -
CDR3: CASRAGTNTEAFF
DNA: TGTGCCAGCAGGGCCGGGACGAACACTGAAGCTTTCTTT

J: TRBJ2-7
size: few
V: TRBV28
D: TRBD2
CDR3: CASSYGTSGAYEQYF
DNA: TGTGCCAGCAGTTATGGGACTAGCGGGGCCTACGAGCAGTACTTC

J: TRBJ2-1
size: many
V: TRBV28
D: TRBD1
CDR3: CASSLTGSSSYNEQFF
DNA: TGTGCCAGCAGCCTGACAGGGTCTAGCTCCTACAATGAGCAGTTCTTC

J: TRBJ1-5
size: many
V: TRBV29-1
D: TRBD1
CDR3: CSAGTGDQPQHF
DNA: TGCAGCGCAGGGACAGGGGATCAGCCCCAGCATTTT

J: TRBJ1-6
size: few
V: TRBV6-1
D: TRBD1
CDR3: CASMTGQANSPLHF
DNA: TGTGCCAGCATGACTGGACAGGCAAATTCACCCCTCCACTTT

J: TRBJ2-3
size: -
V: TRBV5-5
D: -
CDR3: CASSLQTGTQYF
DNA: TGTGCCAGCAGCTTGCAGACGGGTACGCAGTATTTT